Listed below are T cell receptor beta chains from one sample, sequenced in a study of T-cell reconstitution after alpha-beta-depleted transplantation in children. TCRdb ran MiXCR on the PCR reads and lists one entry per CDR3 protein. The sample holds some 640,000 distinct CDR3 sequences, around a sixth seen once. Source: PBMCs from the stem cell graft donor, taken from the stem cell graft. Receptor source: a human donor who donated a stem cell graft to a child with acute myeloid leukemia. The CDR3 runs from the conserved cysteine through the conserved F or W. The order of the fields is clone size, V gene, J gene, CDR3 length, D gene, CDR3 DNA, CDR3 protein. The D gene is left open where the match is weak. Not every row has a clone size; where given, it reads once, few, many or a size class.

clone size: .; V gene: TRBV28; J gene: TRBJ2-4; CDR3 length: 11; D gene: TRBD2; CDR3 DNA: TGTGCCAGCGAACAAAGCGGGGAACTGTACTTC; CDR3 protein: CASEQSGELYF
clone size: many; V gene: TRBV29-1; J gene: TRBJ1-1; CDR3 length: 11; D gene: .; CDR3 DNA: TGCAGCGTTTCAGGGAGCACTGAAGCTTTCTTT; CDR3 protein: CSVSGSTEAFF
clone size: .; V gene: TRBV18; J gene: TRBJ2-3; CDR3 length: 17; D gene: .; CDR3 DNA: TGTGCCAGCTCACTGGGCGGGGCGAATCCTAGCACAGATACGCAGTATTTT; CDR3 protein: CASSLGGANPSTDTQYF
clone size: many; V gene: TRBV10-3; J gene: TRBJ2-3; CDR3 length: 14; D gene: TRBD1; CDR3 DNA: TGTGCCATCAGCGGACAGGGGAAAACGGATACGCAGTATTTT; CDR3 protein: CAISGQGKTDTQYF
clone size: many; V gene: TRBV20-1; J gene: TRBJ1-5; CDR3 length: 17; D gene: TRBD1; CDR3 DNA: TGCAGTGCTAGTGATGCTCAGGGGGCGTTGAGCAATCAGCCCCAGCATTTT; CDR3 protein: CSASDAQGALSNQPQHF
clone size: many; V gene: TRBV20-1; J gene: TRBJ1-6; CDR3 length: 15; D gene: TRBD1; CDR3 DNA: TGCAGTGCCGGACAGGGTGGCCCCTATAATTCACCCCTCCACTTT; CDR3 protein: CSAGQGGPYNSPLHF
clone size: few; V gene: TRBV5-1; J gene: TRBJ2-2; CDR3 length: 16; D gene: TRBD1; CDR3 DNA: TGCGCCAGCAGGCCCACCGGGACAGCGAACACCGGGGAGCTGTTTTTT; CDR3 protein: CASRPTGTANTGELFF
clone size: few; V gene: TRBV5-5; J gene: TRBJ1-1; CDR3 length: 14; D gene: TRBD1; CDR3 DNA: TGTGCCAGCAGCCCGACAGGGCCATGGACTGAAGCTTTCTTT; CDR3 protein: CASSPTGPWTEAFF
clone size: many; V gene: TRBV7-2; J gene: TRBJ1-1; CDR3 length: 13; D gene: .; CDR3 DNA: TGTGCCAGCAGCTTACAGCGTTCCGCCCCAGCTTTCTTT; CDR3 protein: CASSLQRSAPAFF
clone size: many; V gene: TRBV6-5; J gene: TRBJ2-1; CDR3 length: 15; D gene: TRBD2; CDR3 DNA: TGTGCCAGCAGCCGCTTAGCGGGGGGGGCAAGTGAGCAGTTCTTC; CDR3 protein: CASSRLAGGASEQFF